This record covers a single TCR beta chain. Authors' methods: Researchers report that nucleated cell counts were estimated from reference gene primer amplification. The assay was immunoSEQ multiplex PCR, and TCRdb's table has in-frame clones only and misses some. That table is the source of V, J and clone size, and D and trimming were worked out from the DNA. The table shows around 65,000 clones, with about 81% occurring only once. This CDR3 comprises 15 residues. V shed 5 bases and J shed 5 bases, with 17 bases lying between them. Germline loops: CDR1 SGHTA, CDR2 FQGTGA. This entry comes from a study of blood T cell repertoires in COVID-19. About the research overall: Collection of acute and convalescent COVID-19 samples took place in the United States, Italy and Spain. The cDNA or gDNA used as material had been derived from T cells, B-cell-depleted T cells, or PBMCs.

The sequencing sample was made of peripheral blood. The TCR comes from a man at least 80 years old with acute or convalescent COVID-19. The chain has TRBV7-3 and TRBJ2-3; maybe TRBD2 (6 bases). As DNA, the CDR3 is TGTGCCAGCAGCGCCGGGACTCCCCTAGGAGATACGCAGTATTTT. Amino acids: CASSAGTPLGDTQYF.